The entry below gives a single TCR beta chain sequence along with its context. Its target is unknown. This sample is drawn from a study of shared clonotypes between healthy human individuals. With 1 base removed from V and 8 bases from J, the gap between germline ends came to 5 bases. The CDR3 consists of 12 residues. The germline CDR1 and CDR2 sequences are SEHNR and FQNEAQ (reference sequence). Study-wide findings and caveats: Memory subsets generally showed lower estimated richness than naive subsets. Despite large depth, rarefaction showed incomplete sorted-subset sequencing.

The split of CD4+ cells yielded CD45RA+ naive and CD45RA-negative memory subsets. Some clones are missing from TCRdb's copy, which holds only in-frame ones; the method was immunoSEQ multiplex PCR. The sample has 950,000 to 1,300,000 clones; about 76% are singletons. The chain carries TRBV7-9 and TRBJ1-4; D ambiguous. This sequence was found in a man aged 18-30 years in good health. The sequenced sample was memory CD4+ T cells sorted from blood. Subset reported: CD45RA-negative fraction. The CDR3 is CASSLGLEKLFF. The CDR3 region has the DNA TGTGCCAGCAGCTTAGGTCTCGAAAAACTGTTTTTT.